Below, 5 T cell receptor beta chains from the same sample are listed, as sequenced in a study of technical replicates of blood from a handful of donors. Data came from immunoSEQ multiplex PCR; TCRdb stores just in-frame clones and leaves some out. The data contain 50,000 to 70,000 clones, 80% to 95% of them singletons. Sequenced material: PBMCs. These receptors were taken from a human donor in good health. Some clones in this sample may be carry-over from other donors' samples.

This clone appeared a single time. The chain couples TRBV4-2 to TRBJ2-1; a possible D gene is TRBD1 (5 bases). CDR3 size: 14 residues. V lost 4 bases to trimming and J lost 1 base, with 8 bases between them. From germline, CDR1 is LGHNA and CDR2 YNFKEQ. In nucleotides, the CDR3 is TGTGCCAGCAGCCCTCAGGGTTCCTACAATGAGCAGTTCTTC. Translation: CASSPQGSYNEQFF.

This chain joins TRBV2 and TRBJ1-1, with 7 bases that match TRBD1. This CDR3 contains 15 residues. Germline V gene lookup returns CDR1 SNHLY and CDR2 FYNNEI. With V trimmed by 6 bases and J by 1 base, 8 bases remained unmatched. CDR3 coding DNA: TGTGCCAGCAGACGTGAGGGGGCCACGAACACTGAAGCTTTCTTT. Encoded protein: CASRREGATNTEAFF.

This sequence joins TRBV5-4 and TRBJ2-7, with 9 positions matching TRBD1. The CDR3 contains 15 residues. V shed 1 base, J shed 3 bases, and the junction held 5 bases outside the gene matches. CDR1 and CDR2 (germline): SGHNT, YYREEE (reference sequence). CDR3 region: CASSLIGTGLYEQYF. CDR3 nucleotide sequence: TGTGCCAGCAGCTTGATCGGGACAGGGCTCTACGAGCAGTACTTC.

The chain links TRBV6-4 to TRBJ2-2; a weak D match, TRBD2 (6 bases). From germline, CDR1 is MRHNA and CDR2 SNTAGT. The V gene lost 5 bases and the J gene lost 4 bases, with 8 bases spanning the gap. The CDR3 is 13 amino acids. For the CDR3, the DNA is TGTGCCAGCAGTCGGGGGAGCACCGGGGAGCTGTTTTTT. This encodes CASSRGSTGELFF.

The chain links TRBV4-3 to TRBJ1-3; D is ambiguous. Trimming removed 0 bases at V and 0 bases at J, with 6 bases between. The CDR3 spans 15 residues. Per the germline V gene, CDR1 is LGHNA and CDR2 is YSLEER. CDR3 nucleotide sequence: TGCGCCAGCAGCCAAGATAGAAGCTCTGGAAACACCATATATTTT. It codes for CASSQDRSSGNTIYF.